Presented here are 5 T cell receptor beta chains from one specimen sequenced in a study of early T cells in non-severe SARS-CoV-2 infection. Via MiXCR, TCRdb re-called the 5' RACE reads, giving one row per CDR3 protein. The sample consists of more than 55,000 distinct CDR3 sequences, approximately 13% of them appearing once. Sequencing was done on a sample of whole blood. Every receptor here comes from an adult who was a healthcare worker with PCR-confirmed SARS-CoV-2 infection or an uninfected control (not recorded which).

This clonotype was seen a handful of times. The gene calls are TRBV7-2 and TRBJ1-6; no reliable D call. The CDR3 has 13 residues. Germline CDR1 is SGHTA and CDR2 is FQGNSA. The germline V and J ends were trimmed by 3 bases and 5 bases, with 5 bases remaining between them. The CDR3 is CASSFRNNSPLHF. In DNA, the CDR3 is TGTGCCAGCAGCTTCCGAAATAATTCACCCCTCCACTTT. The whole variable domain, remainder taken from reference TRBV7-2 and TRBJ1-6, is GAGVSQSPSNKVTEKGKDVELRCDPISGHTALYWYRQSLGQGLEFLIYFQGNSAPDKSGLPSDRFSAERTGGSVSTLTIQRTQQEDSAVYLCASSFRNNSPLHFGNGTRLTVT.

V is TRBV7-8 and J is TRBJ1-2; 8 bases are shared with TRBD1. This CDR3 contains 16 residues. V shed 1 base and J 3 bases; nucleotides not matched to a gene: 7. Germline loops: CDR1 SGHVS, CDR2 FQNEAQ. The CDR3 DNA reads TGTGCCAGCAGCTTAGAGGCAGGGGGCATACACTATGGCTACACCTTC. This gives the protein CASSLEAGGIHYGYTF.

This clonotype was observed a handful of times. The gene calls are TRBV30 and TRBJ2-6; the D gene is possibly TRBD1 (6 bases). V shed 2 bases and J shed 0 bases, with 17 bases lying between them. The germline CDR1 and CDR2 sequences are GTSNPN and SVGIG (reference sequence). CDR3 length: 18 residues. CDR3 DNA sequence: TGTGCCTGGAGTCAGGGGCCCCTCTTCGGCTCTGGGGCCAACGTCCTGACTTTC. It translates to CAWSQGPLFGSGANVLTF.

This clonotype was observed a few times. The chain employs TRBV5-1 and TRBJ2-5; D unresolved. The germline V gene has CDR1 SGHRS and CDR2 YFSETQ. The CDR3 consists of 13 residues. V lost 4 bases and J 5 bases, leaving 12 bases between the germline ends. The CDR3 reads CASSRREVETQYF. The CDR3 region has the DNA TGCGCCAGCAGCAGGAGAGAGGTTGAGACCCAGTACTTC.

This clonotype was counted a few times. This chain uses TRBV20-1 with TRBJ2-3, with no clear D. V lost 4 bases to trimming and J lost 4 bases, with 9 bases between them. Germline CDR1 DFQATT, CDR2 SNEGSKA (reference sequence). The CDR3 is 12 amino acids. In DNA form, the CDR3 reads TGCAGTGCTACACCAGTGGCAGATACGCAGTATTTT. The encoded protein is CSATPVADTQYF.